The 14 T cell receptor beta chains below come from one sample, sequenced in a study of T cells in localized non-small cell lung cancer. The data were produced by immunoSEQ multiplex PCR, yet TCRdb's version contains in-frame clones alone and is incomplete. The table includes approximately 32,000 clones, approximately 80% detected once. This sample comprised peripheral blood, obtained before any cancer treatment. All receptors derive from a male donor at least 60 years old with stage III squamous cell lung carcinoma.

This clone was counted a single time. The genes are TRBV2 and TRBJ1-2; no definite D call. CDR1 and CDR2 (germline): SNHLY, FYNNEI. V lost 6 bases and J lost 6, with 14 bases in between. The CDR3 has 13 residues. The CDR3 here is CASSPGRENGYTF. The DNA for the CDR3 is TGTGCCAGCAGCCCTGGGAGGGAAAATGGCTACACCTTC.

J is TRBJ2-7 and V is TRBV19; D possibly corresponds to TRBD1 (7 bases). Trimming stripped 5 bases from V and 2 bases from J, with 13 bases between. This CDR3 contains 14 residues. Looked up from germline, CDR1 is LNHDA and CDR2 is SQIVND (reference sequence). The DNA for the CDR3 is TGTGCCAGTAGTGCCAGGGGGGCAACCTACGAGCAGTACTTC. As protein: CASSARGATYEQYF.

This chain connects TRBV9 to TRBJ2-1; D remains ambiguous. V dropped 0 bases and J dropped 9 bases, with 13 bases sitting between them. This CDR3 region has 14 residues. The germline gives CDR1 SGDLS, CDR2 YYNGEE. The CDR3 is CASSVGSSSGEQFF. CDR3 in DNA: TGTGCCAGCAGCGTAGGTAGTAGCTCGGGTGAGCAGTTCTTC.

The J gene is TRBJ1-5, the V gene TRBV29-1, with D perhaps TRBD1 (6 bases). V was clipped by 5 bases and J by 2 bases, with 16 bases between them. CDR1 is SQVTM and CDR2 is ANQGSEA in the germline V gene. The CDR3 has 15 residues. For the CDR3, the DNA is TGCAGCGTTACCGAGACAGGTAACGGCAATCAGCCCCAGCATTTT. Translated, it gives CSVTETGNGNQPQHF.

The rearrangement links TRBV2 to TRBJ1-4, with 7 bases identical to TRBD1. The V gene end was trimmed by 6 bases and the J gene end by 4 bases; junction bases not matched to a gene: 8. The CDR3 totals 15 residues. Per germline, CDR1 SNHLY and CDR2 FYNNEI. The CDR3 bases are TGTGCCAGCAGCCCTGACAGGGCTTTTAATGAAAAACTGTTTTTT. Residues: CASSPDRAFNEKLFF.

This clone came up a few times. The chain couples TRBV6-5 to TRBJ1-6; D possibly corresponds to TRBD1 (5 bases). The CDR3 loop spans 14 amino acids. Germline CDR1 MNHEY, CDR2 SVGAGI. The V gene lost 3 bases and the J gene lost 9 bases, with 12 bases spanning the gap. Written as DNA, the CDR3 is TGTGCCAGCAGTTATCAGGGATCAGGTTCACCCCTCCACTTT. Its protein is CASSYQGSGSPLHF.

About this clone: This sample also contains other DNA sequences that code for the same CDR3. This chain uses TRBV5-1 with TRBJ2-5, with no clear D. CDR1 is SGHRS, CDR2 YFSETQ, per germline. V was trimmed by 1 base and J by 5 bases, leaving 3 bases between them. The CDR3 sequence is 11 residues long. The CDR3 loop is CASSLKETQYF. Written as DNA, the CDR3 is TGCGCCAGCAGCTTGAAGGAGACCCAGTACTTC.

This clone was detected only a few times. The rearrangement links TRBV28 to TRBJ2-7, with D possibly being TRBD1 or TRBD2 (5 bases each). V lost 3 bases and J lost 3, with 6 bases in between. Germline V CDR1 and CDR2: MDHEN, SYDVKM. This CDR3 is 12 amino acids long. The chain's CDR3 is CASSLGDYEQYF. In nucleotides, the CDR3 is TGTGCCAGCAGTTTGGGGGACTACGAGCAGTACTTC.

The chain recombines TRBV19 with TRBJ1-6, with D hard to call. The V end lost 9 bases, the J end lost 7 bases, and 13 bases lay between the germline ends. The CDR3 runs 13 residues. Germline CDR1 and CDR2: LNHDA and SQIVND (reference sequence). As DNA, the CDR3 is TGTGCCAGCGTCGGGTTGGAGAATTCACCCCTCCACTTT. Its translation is CASVGLENSPLHF.

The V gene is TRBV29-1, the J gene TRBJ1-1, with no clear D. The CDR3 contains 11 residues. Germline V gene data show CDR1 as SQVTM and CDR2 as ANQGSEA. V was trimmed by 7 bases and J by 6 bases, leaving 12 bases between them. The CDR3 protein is CSAGRGAEAFF. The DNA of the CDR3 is TGCAGCGCCGGCCGCGGAGCTGAAGCTTTCTTT.

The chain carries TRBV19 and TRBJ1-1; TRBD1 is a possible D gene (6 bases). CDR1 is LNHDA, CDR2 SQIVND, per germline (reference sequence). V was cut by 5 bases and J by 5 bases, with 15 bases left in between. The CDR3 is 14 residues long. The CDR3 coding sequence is TGTGCCAGTAGTTTTACAGGGAAGAGGACTGAAGCTTTCTTT. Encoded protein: CASSFTGKRTEAFF.

The CDR3 bases are TGTGCCAGCAGCGGACAGGGCGGGAACACCGGGGAGCTGTTTTTT. It specifies CASSGQGGNTGELFF. V and J are TRBV6-6 and TRBJ2-2; 8 nucleotides agree with TRBD1. V lost 6 bases and J lost 1; bases outside the gene matches: 4. Germline values: CDR1 MNHNY, CDR2 SVGAGI (reference sequence). The CDR3 runs 15 residues.

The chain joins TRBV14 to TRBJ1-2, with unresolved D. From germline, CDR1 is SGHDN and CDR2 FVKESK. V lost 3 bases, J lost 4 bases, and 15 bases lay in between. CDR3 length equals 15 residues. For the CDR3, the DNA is TGTGCCAGCAGCCAGTCCTTGGAGGCACCCTATGGCTACACCTTC. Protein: CASSQSLEAPYGYTF.

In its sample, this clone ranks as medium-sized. The CDR3 is CASSEGGIDNQPQHF. DNA for the CDR3: TGTGCCAGCAGTGAAGGAGGGATCGACAATCAGCCCCAGCATTTT. The chain recombines TRBV6-1 with TRBJ1-5, with D unresolved. CDR3 size: 15 residues. The germline CDR1 and CDR2 sequences are MNHNS and SASEGT. V lost 1 base and J 3 bases, leaving 10 bases between the germline ends.